This TCR beta chain stems from a study of blood T cell repertoires in COVID-19. Across the study: The United States, Italy and Spain supplied acute and convalescent COVID-19 samples. Sample material is recorded as cDNA or gDNA derived from T cells, B-cell-depleted T cells, or PBMCs.

Methods used by the authors: Amplifying reference gene primers gave estimates of nucleated cell counts. The assay was immunoSEQ multiplex PCR, and TCRdb's table has in-frame clones only and misses some. V, J and clone size were drawn from that table, and D and trimming were deduced from the DNA. This table has approximately 170,000 clones, about 85% appearing once. The CDR3 consists of 13 residues. Germline CDR1 and CDR2: GTSNPN and SVGIG (reference sequence). The V and J ends lost 1 base and 6 bases respectively, with 10 bases between them. Sequencing used peripheral blood. The clonotype was recovered from a man in his thirties or forties with acute or convalescent COVID-19. The chain employs TRBV30 and TRBJ1-5, with D perhaps matching TRBD1 (5 bases). CDR3 DNA sequence: TGTGCCTGGAGTGGGGGGGGATCTCAGCCCCAGCATTTT. Its protein is CAWSGGGSQPQHF. Full variable domain (remainder filled in from reference TRBV30 and TRBJ1-5): SQTIHQWPATLVQPVGSPLSLECTVEGTSNPNLYWYRQAAGRGLQLLFYSVGIGQISSEVPQNLSASRPQDRQFILSSKKLLLSDSGFYLCAWSGGGSQPQHFGDGTRLSIL.